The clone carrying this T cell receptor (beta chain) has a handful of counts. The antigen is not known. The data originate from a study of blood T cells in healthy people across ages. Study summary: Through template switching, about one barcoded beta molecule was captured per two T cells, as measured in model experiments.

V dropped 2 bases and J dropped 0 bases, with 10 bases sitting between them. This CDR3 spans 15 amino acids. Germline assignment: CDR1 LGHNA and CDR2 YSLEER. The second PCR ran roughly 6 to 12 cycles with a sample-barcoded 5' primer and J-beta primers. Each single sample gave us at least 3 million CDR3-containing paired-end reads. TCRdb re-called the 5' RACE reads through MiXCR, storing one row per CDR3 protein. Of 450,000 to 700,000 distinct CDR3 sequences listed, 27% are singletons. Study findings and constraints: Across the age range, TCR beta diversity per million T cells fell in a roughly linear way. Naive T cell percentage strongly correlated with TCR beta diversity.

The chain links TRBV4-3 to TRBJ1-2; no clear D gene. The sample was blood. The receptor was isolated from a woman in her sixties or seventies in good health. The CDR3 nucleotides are TGCGCCAGCAGCCAATCACCCGGGGCTAACTATGGCTACACCTTC. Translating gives CASSQSPGANYGYTF.